The text below deals with one T cell receptor beta chain. The germline V and J ends were trimmed by 3 bases and 5 bases, with 13 bases remaining between them. The CDR3 covers 14 residues. The germline CDR1 and CDR2 sequences are KGHSH and LQKENI. The data derive from a study of blood T cell repertoires in COVID-19. Background on the study: Samples came from the United States, Italy and Spain, spanning acute and convalescent COVID-19. PBMCs, B-cell-depleted T cells, or T cells provided the cDNA or gDNA that made up the material.

Source study methods: Cell counts per sample came from amplifying reference gene primers. Assay used: immunoSEQ multiplex PCR; TCRdb lists only in-frame clones, some missing. V, J and clone size are those of that table, while D and trimming were read from the DNA. Here the sample spans just under 150,000 clones, 80% to 90% being singletons. Sequenced sample: peripheral blood. The chain links TRBV18 to TRBJ1-2, with D possibly matching TRBD1 (6 bases). The TCR originated in a woman aged 45-59 years with acute or convalescent COVID-19. CDR3 residues: CASSPGQTEYGYTF. DNA for the CDR3: TGTGCCAGCTCACCTGGACAGACGGAATATGGCTACACCTTC. The full variable domain, its missing parts supplied by reference TRBV18 and TRBJ1-2, is NAGVMQNPRHLVRRRGQEARLRCSPMKGHSHVYWYRQLPEEGLKFMVYLQKENIIDESGMPKERFSAEFPKEGPSILRIQQVVRGDSAAYFCASSPGQTEYGYTFGSGTRLTVV.